These 7 T cell receptor beta chains were all obtained from the same sample, sequenced in a study of blood T cell repertoires in COVID-19. The protocol was immunoSEQ multiplex PCR, while the TCRdb copy is restricted to in-frame clones and leaves out a portion. The sample holds 40,000 to 45,000 clones, around nine tenths seen once. The source material was peripheral blood. All receptors come from a man in his sixties with acute or convalescent COVID-19.

This chain joins TRBV18 and TRBJ1-1, with a possible D match to TRBD1 (6 bases). Germline-derived CDR1 and CDR2 are KGHSH and LQKENI. Deletions cut 6 bases from V and 2 bases from J, with 19 bases between. There are 16 residues in the CDR3. CDR3 loop: CASSDRRDIGNTEAFF. Written as DNA, the CDR3 is TGTGCCAGCTCGGACCGTCGGGACATAGGAAACACTGAAGCTTTCTTT.

This clone was counted once. This rearrangement joins TRBV28 to TRBJ2-2; 12 positions match TRBD2. Germline CDR1 reads MDHEN; CDR2 reads SYDVKM. The CDR3 has 16 residues. V shed 6 bases and J 1 base; nucleotides not matched to a gene: 3. Here the CDR3 reads CASRSLAGGNTGELFF. The DNA of the CDR3 is TGTGCCAGCAGGTCACTAGCGGGGGGGAACACCGGGGAGCTGTTTTTT.

This clone appeared a single time. This sequence joins TRBV9 and TRBJ1-3, with D tentatively TRBD1 (5 bases). This CDR3 spans 13 amino acids. V shed 6 bases and J shed 2 bases, with 9 bases lying between them. Germline V gene lookup returns CDR1 SGDLS and CDR2 YYNGEE. Here the CDR3 DNA reads TGTGCCAGCACAGGGCCCCCTGGAAACACCATATATTTT. It codes for CASTGPPGNTIYF.

A few counts support this clone. The genes are TRBV2 and TRBJ1-2; 7 nucleotides agree with TRBD1. The CDR3 totals 15 residues. From germline, CDR1 is SNHLY and CDR2 FYNNEI. The V segment lost 3 bases and the J segment 4 bases; nucleotides outside the gene matches: 8. The CDR3 region is CASSELRGFGYGYTF. CDR3 DNA: TGTGCCAGCAGTGAGCTCAGGGGGTTTGGCTATGGCTACACCTTC.

The chain joins TRBV19 to TRBJ1-3, with D hard to call. Germline V gives CDR1 LNHDA, CDR2 SQIVND (reference sequence). V shed 7 bases and J shed 1 base, with 17 bases lying between them. This CDR3 spans 16 amino acids. CDR3 nucleotide sequence: TGTGCCAGTACCGACCTAATCAGGAAATCTGGAAACACCATATATTTT. Translating gives CASTDLIRKSGNTIYF.

The rearrangement uses TRBV4-3 and TRBJ2-5; D is uncertain. CDR3 length equals 15 residues. The germline CDR1 and CDR2 sequences are LGHNA and YSLEER. The V and J ends lost 1 base and 2 bases respectively, with 11 bases between them. CDR3 sequence: CASSQGRLLQETQYF. In nucleotides, the CDR3 is TGCGCCAGCAGCCAAGGGAGACTCCTACAAGAGACCCAGTACTTC.

The chain is built from TRBV4-3 and TRBJ1-1, with D maybe TRBD1 (6 bases). This CDR3 has 15 residues. CDR1 and CDR2 from the germline V gene are LGHNA and YSLEER. Trimming stripped 1 base from V and 5 bases from J, with 14 bases between. In nucleotides, the CDR3 is TGCGCCAGCAGCCAAGTTAACCAGGGGAGAACTGAAGCTTTCTTT. The encoded protein is CASSQVNQGRTEAFF.